The present entry profiles one T cell receptor (beta chain) with its context. Its matching antigen is unknown. The sample is drawn from a study of cytomegalovirus exposure and HLA in healthy donors. Study-wide context: Unique TCRs from HLA-typed donors, 70 million to 85 million of them, were held in an early data release.

Germline V lookup: CDR1 LNHDA, CDR2 SQIVND (reference sequence). This CDR3 has 14 residues. V was trimmed by 2 bases and J by 5 bases, leaving 9 bases between them. Amplification used 60 Vbeta primers and 13 Jbeta primers. Authors' analysis steps: Around 11 million shared chains were among around 80 million unique TCR beta chains counted in a later analysis. Sequencing was performed with immunoSEQ multiplex PCR; in TCRdb, only in-frame clones are kept and a portion is missing. For V, J and clone size, that table is used; D and trimming come from the DNA. Among some 130,000 clones, more than 60% were seen once, and the ten largest hold approximately 1.6%. Study-wide results and caveats: The classifier reportedly diagnosed cytomegalovirus status with high sensitivity and specificity.

The sequence was obtained from a woman aged 18-35 years in good health and CMV-seronegative. Sequencing was performed on PBMCs. This chain connects TRBV19 to TRBJ2-2; no firm D call. Here the CDR3 reads CASSIRRRTGELFF. DNA for the CDR3: TGTGCCAGTAGTATACGTAGGAGAACCGGGGAGCTGTTTTTT.